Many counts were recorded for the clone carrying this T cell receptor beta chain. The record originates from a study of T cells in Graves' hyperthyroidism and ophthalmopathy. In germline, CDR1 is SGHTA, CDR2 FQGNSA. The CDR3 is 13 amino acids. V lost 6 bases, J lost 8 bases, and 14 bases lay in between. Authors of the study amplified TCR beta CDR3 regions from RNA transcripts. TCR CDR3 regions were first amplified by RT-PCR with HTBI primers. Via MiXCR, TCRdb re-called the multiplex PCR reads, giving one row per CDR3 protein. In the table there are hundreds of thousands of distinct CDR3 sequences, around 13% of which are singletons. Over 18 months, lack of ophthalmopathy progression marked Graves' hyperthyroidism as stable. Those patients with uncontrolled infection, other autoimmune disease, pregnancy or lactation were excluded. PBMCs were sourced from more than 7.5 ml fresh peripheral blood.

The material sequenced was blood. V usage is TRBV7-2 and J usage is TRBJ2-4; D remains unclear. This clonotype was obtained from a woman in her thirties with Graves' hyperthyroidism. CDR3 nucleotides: TGTGCCAGCAGTCTCGTCCGCGGAGACATTCAGTACTTC. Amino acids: CASSLVRGDIQYF.